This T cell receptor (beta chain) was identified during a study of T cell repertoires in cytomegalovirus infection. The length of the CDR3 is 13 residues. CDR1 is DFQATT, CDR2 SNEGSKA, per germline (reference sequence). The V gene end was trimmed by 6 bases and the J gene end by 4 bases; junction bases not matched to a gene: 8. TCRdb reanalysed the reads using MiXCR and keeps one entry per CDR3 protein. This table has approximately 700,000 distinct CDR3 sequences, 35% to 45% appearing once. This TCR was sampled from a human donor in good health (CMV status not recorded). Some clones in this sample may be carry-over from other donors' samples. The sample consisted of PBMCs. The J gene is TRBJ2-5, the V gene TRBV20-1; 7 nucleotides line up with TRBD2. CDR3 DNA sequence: TGCAGTGCCCAGGGAGGGGAATCAGAGACCCAGTACTTC. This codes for CSAQGGESETQYF.